One TCR beta chain is described in this entry. Its antigen is still unknown. Per-base qualities were not stored, and no clone one base away is much larger. This specimen belongs to a study of blood T cell repertoires in COVID-19 (dated by TCRdb to the early 2020s). Regarding the study in general: The collaborator samples originated in the United States, Italy and Spain and spanned the acute and convalescent phases of COVID-19. The prospective study material was composed of cDNA or gDNA derived from T cells, B-cell-depleted T cells, or PBMCs. Subjects who had been exposed to COVID-19, were actively infected with it, or had recovered from it provided the deeply sampled blood TCRbeta repertoires that made up the dataset. A de-identified subject ID, COVID-19 status, age in years and sex were almost always included in the sample metadata. The repertoires were released in a freely available public database intended as a resource for research on the immune response to SARS-CoV-2. Where HLA class I and class II types were available, the types were taken from metadata supplied by the sample provider, not from assay-based typing. Samples came from the ongoing ImmuneRACE study (first 160 participants) plus 1,254 subjects from 6 global collaborators. General conclusions and limits of the study: The quantity of clinical and demographic metadata differed by source and by participant and was supplied without curation.

Collaborating institutions collected whole blood in K2EDTA tubes following their own protocols. Collaborator samples were shipped for TCRbeta analysis as frozen whole blood, isolated PBMCs, or DNA extracted from either sample type. The immunoSEQ Assay, a bias-controlled multiplex PCR, was used to amplify TCRbeta CDR3 regions from genomic DNA. The original pipeline was this. The number of nucleated cells in each sample was estimated from the amplification of reference gene primers within the assay. To quantify the absolute abundance of each unique TCRbeta CDR3 rearrangement, sequence reads were collapsed and filtered. For each sample, productive Simpson clonality was calculated as the square root of Simpson's diversity index across productive rearrangements. What TCRdb holds here is the immuneACCESS table cut down to in-frame rearrangements. Part of the clones is not present; checked against another copy, under half of the missing clones reflect an unresolved V gene, and the others are unexplained. D and trimming come from the DNA, and the V and J calls and clone size come from that table. This sample gives 140,000 or so clones in total; approximately 85% of them show up just once. The top ten hold around 3.2% of the sample.

Including cysteine and phenylalanine, the CDR3 has 15 amino acids. Solely the CDR3 DNA is kept, with 45 bases framed from the first base. CDR1 SEHNR and CDR2 FQNEAQ were looked up in the germline V gene (reference sequence). V and J lose 2 bases and 0 bases, and a span of 7 bases separates them. The specimen was peripheral blood. The chain joins TRBV7-9 to TRBJ1-4; no D gene call is confident. This receptor was obtained from a man aged 50 or older with acute or convalescent COVID-19. The CDR3 loop reads CASSLMAATNEKLFF. The DNA reads as follows: TGTGCCAGCAGCTTAATGGCAGCAACTAATGAAAAACTGTTTTTT.